Below, 11 T cell receptor beta chains from the same sample are listed, as sequenced in a study of blood T cell repertoires in COVID-19 (dated by TCRdb to the early 2020s). The library came from the immunoSEQ multiplex PCR assay. The clones in this table, taken by TCRdb from immuneACCESS, are in-frame only. Not every clone is retained; where verified, under half of the shortfall comes from an unresolved V gene, and the cause of the rest is unknown. This sample lists roughly 190,000 clones; 87% were detected once. The ten largest clones add up to around a fifth of the sample. The sample consisted of peripheral blood. The receptor set was obtained from a man aged 55 to 69 with active or convalescent COVID-19.

The genes are TRBV25-1 and TRBJ2-1; TRBD2 might be the D (5 bases). The ends were cut back, 4 bases at V and 10 bases at J, with 11 bases in the middle. The CDR3 is made up of 12 amino acids. Germline-derived CDR1 and CDR2 are MGHDK and SYGVNS. The CDR3 here is CASSVDPGEQFF. In DNA form, the CDR3 reads TGTGCCAGCAGTGTAGACCCGGGGGAGCAGTTCTTC.

This clone turned up a few times. The rearrangement links TRBV5-4 to TRBJ1-1; tentatively, D is TRBD1 (5 bases). CDR1 is SGHNT, CDR2 YYREEE, per germline (reference sequence). The V end was cut by 4 bases, the J end by 5 bases, with 15 bases between. This CDR3 is 14 amino acids long. The CDR3, as DNA: TGTGCCAGCAGCGGGGGGTCCCAAGGGACTGAAGCTTTCTTT. Its translation: CASSGGSQGTEAFF. Full variable domain (outside the CDR3, taken from reference TRBV5-4 and TRBJ1-1): ETGVTQSPTHLIKTRGQQVTLRCSSQSGHNTVSWYQQALGQGPQFIFQYYREEENGRGNFPPRFSGLQFPNYSSELNVNALELDDSALYLCASSGGSQGTEAFFGQGTRLTVV.

The count of this clone is one. The chain carries TRBV9 and TRBJ2-1; D unclear. V dropped 1 base and J dropped 7 bases, with 12 bases sitting between them. This CDR3 region has 14 residues. CDR1 is SGDLS, CDR2 YYNGEE, per germline. In nucleotides, the CDR3 is TGTGCCAGCAGCGTATTAGAGACTCCGAATGAGCAGTTCTTC. Translation gives CASSVLETPNEQFF.

This chain joins TRBV6-4 and TRBJ1-5, with D maybe TRBD1 (6 bases). Germline lookup yields CDR1 MRHNA and CDR2 SNTAGT. Trimming stripped 8 bases from V and 0 bases from J, with 20 bases between. The CDR3 is 17 residues long. The CDR3 loop is CASRSNRVCYSNQPQHF. The CDR3 nucleotides are TGTGCCAGCCGGTCAAACAGGGTTTGTTATAGCAATCAGCCCCAGCATTTT.

The chain couples TRBV19 to TRBJ2-2, with D tentatively TRBD1 (6 bases). Trimming pared 1 base from V and 1 base from J, leaving 13 bases between. Germline assignment: CDR1 LNHDA and CDR2 SQIVND (reference sequence). The CDR3 has 17 residues. The CDR3 region has the DNA TGTGCCAGTAGTATAGGGGCAGGGGCCGGGAACACCGGGGAGCTGTTTTTT. Encoded protein: CASSIGAGAGNTGELFF.

The rearrangement links TRBV4-1 to TRBJ1-1; 7 bases match TRBD1. The ends lost 0 bases at V and 11 bases at J; junction bases unmatched: 6. CDR1 and CDR2 from the germline V gene are MGHRA and YSYEKL. The CDR3 length is 13 residues. The CDR3 nucleotides are TGCGCCAGCAGCCAAGAGAGGGGGCGAGGGGCTTTCTTT. This sequence encodes CASSQERGRGAFF.

The chain joins TRBV14 to TRBJ2-1; the match to TRBD1 covers 9 bases. This CDR3 is built from 17 residues. Trimming took 0 bases from V and 4 from J; bases not matched to a gene: 7. The germline V gene encodes CDR1 SGHDN and CDR2 FVKESK. The CDR3 is CASSQENGDRVYNEQFF. The CDR3 DNA sequence: TGTGCCAGCAGCCAAGAGAACGGGGACAGGGTTTACAATGAGCAGTTCTTC.

The rearrangement joins TRBV5-1 to TRBJ1-4, with D uncertain. This CDR3 has 13 residues. V lost 1 base and J 8 bases, leaving 9 bases between the germline ends. Germline lookup yields CDR1 SGHRS and CDR2 YFSETQ. CDR3 sequence reads: CASSLTEKEKLFF. CDR3 DNA: TGCGCCAGCAGCTTGACGGAGAAAGAAAAACTGTTTTTT.

This chain connects TRBV19 to TRBJ1-1; D is perhaps TRBD1 (6 bases). The CDR3 is 11 residues long. V was shortened by 7 bases and J by 5 bases, with 8 bases between the two germline ends. The V gene's germline CDR1 is LNHDA and CDR2 SQIVND (reference sequence). CDR3 protein: CASIRGTEAFF. CDR3 coding DNA: TGTGCCAGTATAAGGGGGACTGAAGCTTTCTTT.

The table lists this clone with a count of one. V is TRBV27 and J is TRBJ2-1; maybe TRBD1 (5 bases). Trimming cost V 3 bases and J 6 bases, with 15 bases left between them. The germline CDR1 and CDR2 sequences are MNHEY and SMNVEV (reference sequence). This CDR3 is built from 15 residues. As DNA, the CDR3 is TGTGCCAGCAGTTTTGGGGCGCTAACTATCAATGAGCAGTTCTTC. It is translated as CASSFGALTINEQFF.

The rearrangement uses TRBV6-5 and TRBJ1-4, with TRBD1 matching over 9 bases. CDR3 size: 13 residues. Germline values: CDR1 MNHEY, CDR2 SVGAGI. V dropped 10 bases and J dropped 6; count of bases not matched to a gene: 6. CDR3 bases: TGTGCCACCACAGGGGGCCGGGATGAAAAACTGTTTTTT. Protein product: CATTGGRDEKLFF.